The T cell receptor beta chain described here comes from a study of T cell responses to AZD1222 COVID-19 vaccine. Notes on the study in general: No day 14 peak samples; only post-peak repertoires were characterized. Unmutated regions of variants are reportedly targeted by nearly half of spike-specific TCRs. Seropositive AZD1222 recipients at baseline numbered only five or six.

Data came from immunoSEQ multiplex PCR; TCRdb stores just in-frame clones and leaves some out. The sample includes tens of thousands of clones, approximately 80% seen only once; the top ten take roughly 18%. CDR3 length equals 16 residues. V was clipped by 2 bases and J by 10 bases; unmatched bases: 11. CDR1 and CDR2 from the germline V gene are MNHEY and SMNVEV (reference sequence). Comment on this clone: Its antigen is currently unknown.

The chain joins TRBV27 to TRBJ2-1; TRBD1 agrees at 10 bases. This receptor was obtained from an adult who received the AZD1222 COVID-19 vaccine. The sequenced sample was peripheral blood, obtained 28 days after the second AZD1222 dose. CDR3 residues: CASSLGWGQGREEQFF. In nucleotides, the CDR3 is TGTGCCAGCAGTTTAGGATGGGGACAGGGGAGGGAGGAGCAGTTCTTC.